What follows are 18 T cell receptor beta chains derived from one specimen sequenced in a study of human T cells and chemical hapten exposure. TCRdb re-called the RACE reads with MiXCR, one entry per CDR3 protein. The table lists about 64,000 distinct CDR3 sequences, around 10% of them singletons. Time point: pre-sensitization, week 0. Treatment specified: therapeutic diphenylcyclopropenone sensitization with weekly scalp DPC. The source material was whole blood, sampled in connection with sensitization to the hapten diphenylcyclopropenone (DPC). The receptor source for this set is a woman aged 35 to 49 with alopecia areata. Some clones in this sample may be carry-over from other donors' samples.

The genes are TRBV29-1 and TRBJ2-3; D is undetermined. The CDR3 consists of 13 residues. Trimming took off 6 bases at V and 2 bases at J, with 12 bases between the two ends. Germline values: CDR1 SQVTM, CDR2 ANQGSEA. The CDR3 is CSVGGRNTDTQYF. In DNA, the CDR3 is TGCAGCGTGGGTGGCAGGAACACAGATACGCAGTATTTT.

This clonotype has more than one count but fewer than ten. The chain links TRBV28 to TRBJ1-2; the match to TRBD1 covers 7 bases. Germline assignment: CDR1 MDHEN and CDR2 SYDVKM. V lost 4 bases, J lost 4 bases, and 6 bases stayed unmatched. This CDR3 spans 14 amino acids. The CDR3: CASSSPDRTYGYTF. Here the CDR3 DNA reads TGTGCCAGCAGTTCACCGGACAGGACCTATGGCTACACCTTC.

This clonotype has only a few counts. The chain links TRBV6-2 or TRBV6-3 to TRBJ1-1; no clear D gene. Germline CDR1 and CDR2: MNHEY and SVGEGT. The V and J ends lost 2 bases and 3 bases respectively, with 10 bases between them. The CDR3 is made up of 14 amino acids. Here the CDR3 reads CASSYAVGDTEAFF. The CDR3 nucleotides are TGTGCCAGCAGTTACGCCGTTGGGGACACTGAAGCTTTCTTT.

J is TRBJ1-2 and V is TRBV20-1, with D tentatively TRBD1 (6 bases). V shed 5 bases and J shed 4 bases, with 11 bases lying between them. Germline loops: CDR1 DFQATT, CDR2 SNEGSKA (reference sequence). CDR3 length: 12 residues. CDR3 loop: CSASRGSYGYTF. The CDR3 DNA follows: TGCAGTGCTTCCAGGGGAAGCTATGGCTACACCTTC.

This clonotype was picked up a small number of times. The J gene is TRBJ2-2, the V gene TRBV12-3 or TRBV12-4; no definite D call. The CDR3 length is 13 residues. Trimming took 7 bases from V and 7 from J, leaving 13 bases between them. CDR3 sequence: CASNLEQSGELFF. The CDR3 coding sequence is TGTGCCAGCAACCTAGAGCAGAGCGGGGAGCTGTTTTTT.

This clonotype appeared a few times. The chain uses TRBV20-1 and TRBJ2-7; D is possibly TRBD1 (6 bases). Per germline, CDR1 DFQATT and CDR2 SNEGSKA (reference sequence). CDR3 length: 13 amino acids. V gave up 5 bases and J gave up 2 bases, with 13 bases separating them. The CDR3 DNA follows: TGCAGTGCTTTTGCCGGGACAACCTACGAGCAGTACTTC. As protein: CSAFAGTTYEQYF.

This clonotype appeared many times. The chain is built from TRBV2 and TRBJ1-5; D gene unclear. V lost 6 bases to trimming and J lost 1 base, with 10 bases between them. This CDR3 is built from 14 residues. Germline lookup yields CDR1 SNHLY and CDR2 FYNNEI. The chain's CDR3 is CASSFRLSNQPQHF. CDR3 coding DNA: TGTGCCAGCAGCTTCAGATTAAGCAATCAGCCCCAGCATTTT.

This clonotype was found many times. This chain links TRBV7-6 with TRBJ1-4; the D is unclear. CDR3 size: 15 residues. V shed 5 bases and J shed 8 bases, with 18 bases lying between them. CDR1 and CDR2 from the germline V gene are SGHVS and FNYEAQ. The CDR3 loop is CASSTNKRGMEKLFF. The CDR3 coding sequence is TGTGCCAGCAGCACCAATAAGCGAGGGATGGAAAAACTGTTTTTT.

This clonotype came up a few times. This chain joins TRBV18 and TRBJ1-6; 7 nucleotides line up with TRBD1. J was trimmed by 5 bases and V by 3 bases; bases with no gene match: 4. The CDR3 has 15 residues. Germline V gene lookup returns CDR1 KGHSH and CDR2 LQKENI. The CDR3 reads CASSPAGTDNSPLHF. The CDR3, as DNA: TGTGCCAGCTCACCGGCCGGGACAGATAATTCACCCCTCCACTTT.

The chain couples TRBV20-1 to TRBJ2-1, with D hard to call. The CDR3 has 14 residues. V was clipped by 3 bases and J by 0 bases, with 9 bases between them. Per the germline V gene, CDR1 is DFQATT and CDR2 is SNEGSKA (reference sequence). Here the CDR3 DNA reads TGCAGTGCTAGGGGCCGGAGCTCCTACAATGAGCAGTTCTTC. Encoded protein: CSARGRSSYNEQFF.

The rearrangement links TRBV12-3 or TRBV12-4 to TRBJ2-2, with D possibly called TRBD1 or TRBD2 (5 bases each). The V gene lost 7 bases and the J gene lost 3 bases, with 18 bases spanning the gap. The CDR3 loop spans 16 amino acids. The CDR3 DNA follows: TGTGCCAGCACCTCTGGGGGTTTGATGGACACCGGGGAGCTGTTTTTT. Translated, it gives CASTSGGLMDTGELFF.

In its sample, this clonotype was seen many times. The chain joins TRBV6-2 or TRBV6-3 to TRBJ2-1, with a tentative D call TRBD1 (6 bases). The CDR3 consists of 13 residues. The germline gives CDR1 MNHEY, CDR2 SVGEGT. With 4 bases removed from V and 15 bases from J, the gap between germline ends came to 19 bases. CDR3: CASSFTPQGPSFF. The CDR3 DNA follows: TGTGCCAGCAGTTTCACTCCACAGGGACCATCGTTCTTC.

This clonotype was observed a handful of times. The conserved phenylalanine or tryptophan is not found at the CDR3 terminus, so this likely reflects a read error. No DNA is shown, since the ends of the CDR3 on it are uncertain; the CDR3 is the one TCRdb lists. The CDR3 region is CSARDHRSLL. The chain employs TRBV20-1 and TRBJ1-1. The germline V gene encodes CDR1 DFQATT and CDR2 SNEGSKA (reference sequence). The CDR3 has 10 residues if both end residues are counted.

This clonotype appeared many times. V is TRBV29-1 and J is TRBJ1-1, with TRBD1 as a possible D gene (6 bases). Per germline, CDR1 SQVTM and CDR2 ANQGSEA. The CDR3 is 15 residues long. V lost 6 bases and J 0 bases, leaving 17 bases between the germline ends. The chain's CDR3 is CSVTRGQRMNTEAFF. CDR3 bases: TGCAGCGTGACCCGTGGACAGCGGATGAACACTGAAGCTTTCTTT.

The CDR3 is CASSQDSFYEQYF. In DNA, the CDR3 is TGTGCCAGTAGTCAGGACAGTTTCTACGAGCAGTACTTC. The chain employs TRBV19 and TRBJ2-7; tentatively, D is TRBD1 (6 bases). Trimming took off 5 bases at V and 3 bases at J, with 11 bases between the two ends. Germline V gene sequence: CDR1 LNHDA, CDR2 SQIVND (reference sequence). CDR3 length: 13 residues.

Many counts were recorded for this clonotype. The rearrangement uses TRBV29-1 and TRBJ2-2, with 7 nucleotides matching TRBD1. V was pared by 2 bases and J by 6 bases, with 9 bases of the junction left unmatched. CDR1 and CDR2 (germline): SQVTM, ANQGSEA. CDR3 size: 15 residues. This chain's CDR3 is CSVESRKGASGELFF. CDR3 nucleotide sequence: TGCAGCGTTGAATCCCGAAAGGGGGCGTCCGGGGAGCTGTTTTTT.

At least ten counts were recorded for this clonotype. The chain couples TRBV11-2 to TRBJ1-5; D is possibly TRBD1 (5 bases). The CDR3 extends over 13 amino acids. Germline lookup yields CDR1 SGHAT and CDR2 FQNNGV. V lost 5 bases and J lost 7, with 12 bases in between. In DNA form, the CDR3 reads TGTGCCAGCAGCCCCGGGGGGAACCAGCCCCAGCATTTT. Its translation: CASSPGGNQPQHF.

V usage is TRBV4-2 and J usage is TRBJ1-1; 10 positions agree with TRBD1. V was pared by 1 base and J by 6 bases, with 8 bases of the junction left unmatched. The length of the CDR3 is 16 residues. Germline assignment: CDR1 LGHNA and CDR2 YNFKEQ. The CDR3 DNA reads TGTGCCAGCAGCCAAGCTCCGACAGGGGGCGGCTCTGAAGCTTTCTTT. Its protein is CASSQAPTGGGSEAFF.